The text below deals with one TCR beta chain. What it binds is not known. This sample stems from a study of T cells expressing NK-cell markers. Study-wide points: Leadership of the CD3+CD56-NKG2C+ fraction also belonged to these clonotypes in four donors.

Production of TCR beta cDNA relied on 5'RACE template switching with UMIs. TCRdb re-called the 5' RACE reads; one entry per CDR3 protein, DNA not given. This sample contains approximately 15,000 distinct CDR3 sequences. Germline V gives CDR1 SGHRS, CDR2 YFSETQ. The CDR3 extends over 14 amino acids. This receptor was taken from a man aged 18-69 years in good health. The sequencing input was blood T cells: a sorted CD56 or NKG2C T cell subset, CD4+ or CD8+ T cells, or bulk PBMC T cells (not recorded which). This rearrangement joins TRBV5-1 to TRBJ1-2; the TRBD1 assignment by TCRdb is unverifiable without DNA. The CDR3 reads CASSAEGQSYGYTF.